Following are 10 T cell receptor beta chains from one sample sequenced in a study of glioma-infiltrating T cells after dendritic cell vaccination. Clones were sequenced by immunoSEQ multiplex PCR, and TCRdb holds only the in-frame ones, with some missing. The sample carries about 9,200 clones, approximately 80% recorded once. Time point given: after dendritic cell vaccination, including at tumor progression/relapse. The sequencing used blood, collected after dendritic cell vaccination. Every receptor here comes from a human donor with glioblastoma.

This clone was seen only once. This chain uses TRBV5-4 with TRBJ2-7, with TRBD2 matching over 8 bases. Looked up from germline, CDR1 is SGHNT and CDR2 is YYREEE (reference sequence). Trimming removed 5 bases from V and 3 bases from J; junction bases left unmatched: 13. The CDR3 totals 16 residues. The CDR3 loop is CASSSRGARVNYEQYF. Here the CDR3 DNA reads TGTGCCAGCAGTTCGCGGGGGGCGAGGGTAAACTACGAGCAGTACTTC.

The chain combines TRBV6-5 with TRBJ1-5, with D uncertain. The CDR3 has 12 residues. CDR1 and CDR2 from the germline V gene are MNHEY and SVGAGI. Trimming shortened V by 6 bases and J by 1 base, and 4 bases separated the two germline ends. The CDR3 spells CASRASNQPQHF. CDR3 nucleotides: TGTGCCAGCAGAGCAAGCAATCAGCCCCAGCATTTT.

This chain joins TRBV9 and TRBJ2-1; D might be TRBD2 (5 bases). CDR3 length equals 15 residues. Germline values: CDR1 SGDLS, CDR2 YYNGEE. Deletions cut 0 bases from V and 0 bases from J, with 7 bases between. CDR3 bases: TGTGCCAGCAGCGTAGACACTAGCTCCTACAATGAGCAGTTCTTC. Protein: CASSVDTSSYNEQFF.

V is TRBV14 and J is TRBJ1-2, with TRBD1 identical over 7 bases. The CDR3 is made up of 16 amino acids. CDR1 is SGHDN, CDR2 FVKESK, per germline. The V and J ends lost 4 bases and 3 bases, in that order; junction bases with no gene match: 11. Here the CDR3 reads CASSPPFSRGDYGYTF. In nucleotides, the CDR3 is TGTGCCAGCAGCCCCCCATTTTCCAGGGGGGACTATGGCTACACCTTC.

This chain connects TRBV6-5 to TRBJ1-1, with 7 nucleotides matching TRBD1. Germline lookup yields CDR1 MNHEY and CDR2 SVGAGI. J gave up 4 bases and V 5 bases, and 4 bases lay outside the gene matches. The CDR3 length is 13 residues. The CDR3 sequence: CASSKAGGTEAFF. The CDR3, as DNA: TGTGCCAGCAGTAAAGCAGGGGGCACTGAAGCTTTCTTT.

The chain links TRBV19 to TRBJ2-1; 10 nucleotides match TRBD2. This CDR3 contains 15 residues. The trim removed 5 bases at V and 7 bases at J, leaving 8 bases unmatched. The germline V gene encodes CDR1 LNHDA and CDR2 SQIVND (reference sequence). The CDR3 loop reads CASSLHPGLANEQFF. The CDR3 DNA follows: TGTGCCAGTAGTCTACACCCGGGACTAGCGAATGAGCAGTTCTTC.

The CDR3: CASSLASTTPRRETQYF. CDR3 DNA: TGTGCCAGCAGTTTGGCTAGCACAACCCCGCGACGAGAGACCCAGTACTTC. The rearrangement uses TRBV27 and TRBJ2-5; perhaps TRBD2 as D (5 bases). This CDR3 contains 17 residues. CDR1 and CDR2 (germline): MNHEY, SMNVEV (reference sequence). V shed 3 bases and J shed 4 bases, with 21 bases lying between them.

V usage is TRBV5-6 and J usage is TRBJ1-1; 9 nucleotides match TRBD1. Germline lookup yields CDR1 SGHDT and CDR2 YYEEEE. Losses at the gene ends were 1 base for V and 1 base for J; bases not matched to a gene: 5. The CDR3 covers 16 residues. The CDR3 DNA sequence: TGTGCCAGCAGCTTGAACAGGGGGCTGGGGAACACTGAAGCTTTCTTT. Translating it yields CASSLNRGLGNTEAFF.

Written as DNA, the CDR3 is TGTGCCAGCAGCCAAGATCGCAGTTATGGAAACACCATATATTTT. Protein sequence: CASSQDRSYGNTIYF. The chain employs TRBV4-2 and TRBJ1-3, with D unclear. The germline gives CDR1 LGHNA, CDR2 YNFKEQ. V dropped 0 bases and J dropped 3 bases, with 9 bases sitting between them. CDR3 length equals 15 residues.

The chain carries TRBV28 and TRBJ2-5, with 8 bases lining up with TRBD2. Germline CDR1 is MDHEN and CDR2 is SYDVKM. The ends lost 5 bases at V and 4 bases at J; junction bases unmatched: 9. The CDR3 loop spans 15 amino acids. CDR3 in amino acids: CASSGGLVGTETQYF. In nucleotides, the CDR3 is TGTGCCAGCAGTGGGGGACTAGTTGGTACAGAGACCCAGTACTTC.